This entry lists 20 T cell receptor beta chains sequenced from one sample in a study of shared clonotypes between healthy human individuals. This table comes from immunoSEQ multiplex PCR, and its TCRdb copy is limited to in-frame clones, with some not included. Of about 820,000 clones listed, more than 85% are singletons. CD45RO-negative CD8 cells positively selected for CCR7 made up the naive population, which excluded terminally differentiated effector memory CD45RA+ cells. Sequencing was carried out using naive CD8+ T cells sorted from blood. The receptors come from a man between 25 and 39 years old in good health.

The CDR3 sequence: CASSLGLARGTGELFF. For the CDR3, the DNA is TGTGCCAGCAGTCTCGGACTAGCTCGGGGTACCGGGGAGCTGTTTTTT. The V gene is TRBV27, the J gene TRBJ2-2; 8 bases fit TRBD2. Germline V CDR1 and CDR2: MNHEY, SMNVEV (reference sequence). The V and J ends lost 5 bases and 5 bases, in that order; junction bases with no gene match: 10. The CDR3 length is 16 residues.

The chain joins TRBV13 to TRBJ2-7; 9 bases match TRBD2. The germline V gene encodes CDR1 PRHDT and CDR2 FYEKMQ (reference sequence). The CDR3 is made up of 16 amino acids. The V gene end was trimmed by 5 bases and the J gene end by 3 bases; junction bases not matched to a gene: 11. CDR3 amino acids: CASSPYSASGNYEQYF. Written as DNA, the CDR3 is TGTGCCAGCAGCCCTTATAGTGCTAGCGGGAACTACGAGCAGTACTTC. The variable domain in full, with the rest retrieved from reference TRBV13 and TRBJ2-7, is AAGVIQSPRHLIKEKRETATLKCYPIPRHDTVYWYQQGPGQDPQFLISFYEKMQSDKGSIPDRFSAQQFSDYHSELNMSSLELGDSALYFCASSPYSASGNYEQYFGPGTRLTVT.

V and J are TRBV7-6 and TRBJ2-3, with TRBD2 matching 9 bases. The V gene's germline CDR1 is SGHVS and CDR2 FNYEAQ. The CDR3 length is 17 residues. After removal of 2 bases from V and 3 bases from J, the junction contained 9 bases not matched to a gene. This CDR3 reads CASSLQLAGLETDTQYF. The CDR3 bases are TGTGCCAGCAGCTTACAGCTAGCGGGATTGGAGACAGATACGCAGTATTTT.

As regards this clone: At the DNA level, this CDR3 is encoded by other sequences in the same sample as well. The chain joins TRBV15 to TRBJ2-1; D ambiguous. This CDR3 contains 12 residues. V was shortened by 1 base and J by 6 bases, with 4 bases between the two germline ends. CDR1 is LNHNV and CDR2 is YYDKDF in the germline V gene (reference sequence). CDR3 in DNA: TGTGCCACCAGCAGAGTTGGCAATGAGCAGTTCTTC. This translates into CATSRVGNEQFF.

The rearrangement links TRBV29-1 to TRBJ2-1, with D maybe TRBD2 (6 bases). This CDR3 is 15 amino acids long. Germline values: CDR1 SQVTM, CDR2 ANQGSEA. Trimming left V 0 bases short and J 10 bases short, with 19 bases between. The CDR3 is CSVEDLANLWGEQFF. CDR3 coding DNA: TGCAGCGTTGAAGATCTAGCGAACCTATGGGGGGAGCAGTTCTTC.

The J gene is TRBJ2-1, the V gene TRBV7-2; D is uncertain. The ends were cut back, 2 bases at V and 10 bases at J, with 12 bases in the middle. The germline gives CDR1 SGHTA, CDR2 FQGNSA. The CDR3 totals 13 residues. This chain's CDR3 is CASSLSRGVEQFF. The CDR3 bases are TGTGCCAGCAGCTTAAGTCGTGGTGTCGAGCAGTTCTTC.

This clone occurred once. The CDR3 DNA reads as TGTGCCAGCAGCCTAGGTGCGGGAGGCCCCAATTACAATGAGCAGTTCTTC. Its translation is CASSLGAGGPNYNEQFF. The chain couples TRBV7-9 to TRBJ2-1; TRBD2 matches 8 bases. CDR1 SEHNR and CDR2 FQNEAQ come from the germline V gene (reference sequence). Unmatched junction bases numbered 13, after V lost 5 bases and J lost 4 bases. The CDR3 is made up of 17 amino acids.

The chain combines TRBV19 with TRBJ2-7, with TRBD2 as a possible D gene (5 bases). The CDR3 is 13 amino acids. The V end lost 5 bases, the J end lost 3 bases, and 11 bases lay between the germline ends. The germline V gene has CDR1 LNHDA and CDR2 SQIVND (reference sequence). The CDR3 loop reads CASSRRAGYEQYF. In DNA, the CDR3 is TGTGCCAGTAGTCGGCGGGCCGGCTACGAGCAGTACTTC. Supplemented by reference TRBV19 and TRBJ2-7, the full variable domain reads DGGITQSPKYLFRKEGQNVTLSCEQNLNHDAMYWYRQDPGQGLRLIYYSQIVNDFQKGDIAEGYSVSREKKESFPLTVTSAQKNPTAFYLCASSRRAGYEQYFGPGTRLTVT.

This chain uses TRBV7-9 with TRBJ2-7; the match to TRBD1 covers 7 bases. Trimming removed 1 base from V and 3 bases from J; junction bases left unmatched: 9. Germline CDR1 SEHNR, CDR2 FQNEAQ (reference sequence). The CDR3 is 16 residues long. The CDR3 here is CASSLGGGQGGYEQYF. CDR3 bases: TGTGCCAGCAGCTTAGGAGGGGGCCAGGGCGGCTACGAGCAGTACTTC.

The CDR3, as DNA: TGTGCCAGTACCGCTGGGGGCGGGGAGCTGTTTTTT. Translated, it gives CASTAGGGELFF. V gene TRBV28 combines with J gene TRBJ2-2; the D call may be TRBD1 or TRBD2 (5 bases each). The germline gives CDR1 MDHEN, CDR2 SYDVKM. V was pared by 9 bases and J by 7 bases, with 12 bases between. This CDR3 region has 12 residues.

This clone was picked up one time. The V gene is TRBV27, the J gene TRBJ2-1, with unresolved D. The CDR3 is made up of 9 amino acids. Trimming stripped 6 bases from V and 9 bases from J, with 3 bases between. Germline CDR1 is MNHEY and CDR2 is SMNVEV (reference sequence). This CDR3 reads CASSGEQFF. CDR3 coding DNA: TGTGCCAGCAGCGGTGAGCAGTTCTTC.

This clone occurred once. The chain employs TRBV15 and TRBJ2-3; tentative D call: TRBD1 (6 bases). This CDR3 is built from 14 residues. The germline V gene encodes CDR1 LNHNV and CDR2 YYDKDF (reference sequence). V dropped 5 bases and J dropped 6 bases, with 15 bases sitting between them. CDR3 sequence: CATSPDRIFDTQYF. CDR3 sequence (DNA): TGTGCCACCAGCCCTGACAGGATTTTTGATACGCAGTATTTT.

The V gene is TRBV2, the J gene TRBJ2-1; TRBD1 or TRBD2 may be the D gene (5 bases each). Germline V gene data show CDR1 as SNHLY and CDR2 as FYNNEI. The V and J ends lost 6 bases and 10 bases respectively, with 7 bases between them. The CDR3 contains 10 residues. CDR3 sequence (DNA): TGTGCCAGCAGGGGACGGGAGCAGTTCTTC. Its protein is CASRGREQFF.

The V and J genes are TRBV7-9 and TRBJ2-3; D possibly corresponds to TRBD2 (6 bases). Trimming left V 5 bases short and J 2 bases short, with 17 bases between. There are 16 residues in the CDR3. Germline V gives CDR1 SEHNR, CDR2 FQNEAQ (reference sequence). This CDR3 is CASSPHHGGTTDTQYF. CDR3 DNA: TGTGCCAGCAGCCCCCACCACGGGGGTACCACAGATACGCAGTATTTT.

The chain combines TRBV11-2 with TRBJ2-7; 7 bases are a match to TRBD1. V lost 5 bases to trimming and J lost 1 base; unmatched junction nucleotides: 5. The CDR3 runs to 14 residues. Germline CDR1 is SGHAT and CDR2 is FQNNGV. CDR3 residues: CASSIGTESYEQYF. CDR3 nucleotides: TGTGCCAGCAGCATCGGGACAGAGTCCTACGAGCAGTACTTC.

The CDR3 is CASSSGTNTEAFF. In DNA, the CDR3 is TGTGCCAGCAGCTCGGGGACGAACACTGAAGCTTTCTTT. This rearrangement joins TRBV7-8 to TRBJ1-1; weak D call: TRBD1 (5 bases). Germline CDR1 and CDR2: SGHVS and FQNEAQ. Trimming left V 4 bases short and J 1 base short, with 7 bases between. The CDR3 contains 13 residues.

The chain is built from TRBV9 and TRBJ2-6; D remains ambiguous. V shed 4 bases and J shed 4 bases, with 3 bases lying between them. CDR1 and CDR2 (germline): SGDLS, YYNGEE. The CDR3 loop spans 12 amino acids. The CDR3 nucleotides are TGTGCCAGCAGCCCCGGGGCCAACGTCCTGACTTTC. It codes for CASSPGANVLTF.

The J gene is TRBJ2-7, the V gene TRBV5-1; a weak D match, TRBD2 (6 bases). Trimming cost V 2 bases and J 2 bases, with 11 bases left between them. In germline, CDR1 is SGHRS, CDR2 YFSETQ. CDR3 length equals 14 residues. For the CDR3, the DNA is TGCGCCAGCAGCTTCCGGGAGCCCACCTACGAGCAGTACTTC. Protein sequence: CASSFREPTYEQYF.

To note about this clone: Its ends do not fully match the called genes, so a read error is possible. The chain recombines TRBV6-4 with TRBJ2-1; no clear D gene. CDR3 length: 10 residues. Germline lookup yields CDR1 MRHNA and CDR2 SNTAGT. CDR3 protein: CANSWGEQFF. In DNA, the CDR3 is TGTGCCAACAGTTGGGGTGAGCAGTTCTTC.

The chain links TRBV6-1 to TRBJ2-2, with TRBD2 matching 10 bases. CDR3 length equals 17 residues. CDR1 and CDR2 from the germline V gene are MNHNS and SASEGT. V dropped 2 bases and J dropped 5; count of bases not matched to a gene: 8. The CDR3 spells CASSERLASGRTGELFF. CDR3 sequence (DNA): TGTGCCAGCAGTGAACGGCTCGCTAGCGGGAGAACCGGGGAGCTGTTTTTT.